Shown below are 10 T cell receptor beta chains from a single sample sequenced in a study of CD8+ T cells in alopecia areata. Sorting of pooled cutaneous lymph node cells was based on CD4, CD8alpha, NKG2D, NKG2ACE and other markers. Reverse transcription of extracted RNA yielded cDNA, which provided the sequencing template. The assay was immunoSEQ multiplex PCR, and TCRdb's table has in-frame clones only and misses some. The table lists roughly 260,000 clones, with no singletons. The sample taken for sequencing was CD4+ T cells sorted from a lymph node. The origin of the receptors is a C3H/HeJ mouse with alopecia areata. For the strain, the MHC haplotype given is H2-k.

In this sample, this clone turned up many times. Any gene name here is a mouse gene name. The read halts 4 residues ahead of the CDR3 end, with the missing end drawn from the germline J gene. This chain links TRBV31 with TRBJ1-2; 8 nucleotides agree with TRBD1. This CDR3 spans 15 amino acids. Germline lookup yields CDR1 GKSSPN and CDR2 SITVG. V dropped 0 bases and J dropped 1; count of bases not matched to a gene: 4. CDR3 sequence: CAWSLVDRGNSDYTF. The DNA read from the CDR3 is TGTGCCTGGAGTCTAGTCGACAGGGGAAACTCC.

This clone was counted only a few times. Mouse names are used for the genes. The CDR3 protein is CASSLGGGSQNTLYF. Incomplete CDR3 DNA: TGTGCTAGCAGTTTGGGGGGCGGTAGTCAAAAC. The chain combines TRBV17 with TRBJ2-4, with a possible D match to TRBD2 (7 bases). Coverage ceases 4 residues before the CDR3 finishes, and the germline J gene fills in the end. Germline loops: CDR1 MNHDT, CDR2 YYDKIL. Trimming left V 5 bases short and J 0 bases short, with 12 bases between. There are 15 residues in the CDR3.

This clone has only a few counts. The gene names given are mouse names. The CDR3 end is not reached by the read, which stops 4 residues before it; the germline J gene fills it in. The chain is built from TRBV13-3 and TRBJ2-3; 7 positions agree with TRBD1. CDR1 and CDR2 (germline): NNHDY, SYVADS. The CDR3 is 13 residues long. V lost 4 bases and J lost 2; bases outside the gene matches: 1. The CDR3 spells CASSQGDAETLYF. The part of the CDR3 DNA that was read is TGTGCCAGCAGTCAGGGGGATGCAGAA.

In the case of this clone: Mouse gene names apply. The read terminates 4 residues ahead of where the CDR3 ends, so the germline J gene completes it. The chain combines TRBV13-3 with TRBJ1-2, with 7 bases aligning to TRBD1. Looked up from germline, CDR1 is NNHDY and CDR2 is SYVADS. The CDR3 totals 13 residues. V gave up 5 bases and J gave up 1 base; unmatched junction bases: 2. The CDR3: CASRDRRNSDYTF. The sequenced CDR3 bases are TGTGCCAGCAGGGACAGGAGAAACTCC.

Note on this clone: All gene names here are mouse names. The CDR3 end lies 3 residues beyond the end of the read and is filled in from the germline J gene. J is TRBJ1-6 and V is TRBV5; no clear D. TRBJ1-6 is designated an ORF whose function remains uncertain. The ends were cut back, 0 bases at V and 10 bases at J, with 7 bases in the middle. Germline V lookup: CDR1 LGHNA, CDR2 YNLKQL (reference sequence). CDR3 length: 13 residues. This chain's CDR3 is CASSQDPSSPLYF. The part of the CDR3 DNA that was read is TGTGCCAGCAGCCAAGATCCCAGCTCGCCC.

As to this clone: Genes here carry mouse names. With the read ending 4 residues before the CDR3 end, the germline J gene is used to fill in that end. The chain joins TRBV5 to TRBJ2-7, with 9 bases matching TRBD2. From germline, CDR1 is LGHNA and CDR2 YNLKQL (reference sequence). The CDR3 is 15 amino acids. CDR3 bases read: TGTGCCAGCAGCCAAGATAGACTGGGGGAATAT. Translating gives CASSQDRLGEY. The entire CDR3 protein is CASSQDRLGEYEQYF.

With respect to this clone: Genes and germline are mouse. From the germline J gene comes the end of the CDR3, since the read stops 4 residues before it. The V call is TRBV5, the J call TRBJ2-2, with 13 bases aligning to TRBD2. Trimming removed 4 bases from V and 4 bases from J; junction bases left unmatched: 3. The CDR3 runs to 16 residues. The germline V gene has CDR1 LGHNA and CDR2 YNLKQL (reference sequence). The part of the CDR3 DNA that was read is TGTGCCAGCAGCCCCGGGACTGGGGGGGGCACCGGG. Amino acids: CASSPGTGGGTG. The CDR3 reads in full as CASSPGTGGGTGQLYF.

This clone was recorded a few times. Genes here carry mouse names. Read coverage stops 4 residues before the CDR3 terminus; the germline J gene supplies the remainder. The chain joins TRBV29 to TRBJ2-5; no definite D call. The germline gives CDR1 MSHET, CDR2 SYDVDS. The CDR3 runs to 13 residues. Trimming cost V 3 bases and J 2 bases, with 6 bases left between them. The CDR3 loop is CASSLNSQDTQYF. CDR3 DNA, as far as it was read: TGTGCTAGCAGTTTGAACAGCCAAGAC.

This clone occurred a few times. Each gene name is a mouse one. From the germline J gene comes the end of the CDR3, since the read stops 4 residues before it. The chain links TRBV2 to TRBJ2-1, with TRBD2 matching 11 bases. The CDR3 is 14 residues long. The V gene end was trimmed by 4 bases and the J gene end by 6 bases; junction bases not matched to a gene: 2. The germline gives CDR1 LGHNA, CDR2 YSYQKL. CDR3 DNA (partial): TGTGCCAGCAGCCGGACTGGGGGGATTGCT. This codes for CASSRTGGIA. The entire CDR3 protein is CASSRTGGIAEQFF.

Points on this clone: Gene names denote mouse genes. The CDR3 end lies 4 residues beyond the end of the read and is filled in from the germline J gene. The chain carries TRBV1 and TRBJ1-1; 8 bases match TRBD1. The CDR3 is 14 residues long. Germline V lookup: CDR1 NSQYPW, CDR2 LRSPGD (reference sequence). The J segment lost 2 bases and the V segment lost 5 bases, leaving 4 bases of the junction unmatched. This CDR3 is CTCSSRGPNTEVFF. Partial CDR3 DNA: TGCACCTGCAGTTCCAGGGGGCCTAACACA.